A single sample is the source of the 23 T cell receptor beta chains below, sequenced in a study of graft-versus-host responses after intestinal transplantation (dated by TCRdb to about 2021). No antigen is known for these receptors. The receptor library was made with the immunoSEQ multiplex PCR assay. TCRdb took this table from immuneACCESS and kept in-frame rearrangements with V and J called. Such tables lack part of the clones; where checked against another copy, unresolved V genes explain under half of the gap, and the rest is unexplained. The sample yields 130,000 to 150,000 clones; 85% to 95% were counted once. Roughly 0.2% of the sample comes from the top ten. The time point label for this specimen denotes: cells obtained before transplantation from donor or recipient. Material: unstimulated CD4+ T cells sorted from spleen or lymph node cells, obtained before intestinal transplant. The origin of the receptors is a human donor who received an intestinal transplant.

In this sample, this clone turned up once. This chain connects TRBV10-3 to TRBJ2-7; D is possibly TRBD1 (6 bases). Trimming stripped 8 bases from V and 0 bases from J, with 14 bases between. The CDR3 has 14 residues. In germline, CDR1 is ENHRY, CDR2 SYGVKD. CDR3 sequence reads: CAIARDILSYEQYF. DNA for the CDR3: TGTGCCATCGCCCGGGACATACTCTCCTACGAGCAGTACTTC.

The chain recombines TRBV6-5 with TRBJ1-1, with TRBD1 matching over 7 bases. The V gene end was trimmed by 6 bases and the J gene end by 0 bases; junction bases not matched to a gene: 7. This CDR3 has 15 amino acids. Germline V CDR1 and CDR2: MNHEY, SVGAGI. Here the CDR3 reads CASRPEGGLNTEAFF. CDR3 nucleotide sequence: TGTGCCAGCAGGCCTGAAGGGGGCCTGAACACTGAAGCTTTCTTT.

Here the CDR3 DNA reads TGTGCCAGCAGTGAAGTGGCAGGGGTAGGCGGCTACACCTTC. Its protein is CASSEVAGVGGYTF. The chain is built from TRBV2 and TRBJ1-2; possibly TRBD1 for D (6 bases). The CDR3 is 14 amino acids. Trimming took off 1 base at V and 8 bases at J, with 14 bases between the two ends. Per germline, CDR1 SNHLY and CDR2 FYNNEI.

The count of this clone is one. V is TRBV14 and J is TRBJ2-5; 9 bases line up with TRBD2. V trimming: 4 bases; J trimming: 4 bases; junction bases outside the gene matches: 1. CDR1 is SGHDN and CDR2 is FVKESK in the germline V gene. The CDR3 runs 13 residues. The CDR3 sequence is CASSLSGGETQYF. In nucleotides, the CDR3 is TGTGCCAGCAGCCTTAGCGGGGGAGAGACCCAGTACTTC.

This chain links TRBV7-8 with TRBJ2-7, with D perhaps being TRBD1 or TRBD2 (5 bases each). The V end lost 5 bases, the J end lost 7 bases, and 18 bases lay between the germline ends. This CDR3 comprises 14 residues. Germline CDR1 is SGHVS and CDR2 is FQNEAQ. The CDR3: CASSPRDPIQEQYF. In nucleotides, the CDR3 is TGTGCCAGCAGCCCCCGGGACCCCATACAGGAGCAGTACTTC.

This clone was detected once. This sequence joins TRBV27 and TRBJ2-1; D possibly corresponds to TRBD1 (5 bases). With 7 bases removed from V and 0 bases from J, the gap between germline ends came to 13 bases. The V gene's germline CDR1 is MNHEY and CDR2 SMNVEV (reference sequence). CDR3 length: 15 residues. For the CDR3, the DNA is TGTGCCAGCATCAAGGGGCCAAGCTCCTACAATGAGCAGTTCTTC. Its protein product is CASIKGPSSYNEQFF.

This clone was recorded a few times. J is TRBJ1-1 and V is TRBV19, with D perhaps matching TRBD1 (6 bases). The CDR3 is made up of 14 amino acids. Trimming took off 3 bases at V and 1 base at J, with 9 bases between the two ends. Germline assignment: CDR1 LNHDA and CDR2 SQIVND (reference sequence). The CDR3 loop is CASSISGQNTEAFF. The CDR3 DNA reads TGTGCCAGTAGTATTTCGGGACAGAACACTGAAGCTTTCTTT. The complete variable domain, with remaining parts taken from reference TRBV19 and TRBJ1-1, reads DGGITQSPKYLFRKEGQNVTLSCEQNLNHDAMYWYRQDPGQGLRLIYYSQIVNDFQKGDIAEGYSVSREKKESFPLTVTSAQKNPTAFYLCASSISGQNTEAFFGQGTRLTVV.

This clone turned up a few times. The CDR3 region is CASTLNTGELFF. The CDR3 coding sequence is TGTGCCAGCACCCTAAACACCGGGGAGCTGTTTTTT. The V and J genes are TRBV28 and TRBJ2-2, with D hard to call. The V gene's germline CDR1 is MDHEN and CDR2 SYDVKM. The CDR3 is 12 amino acids. V lost 7 bases to trimming and J lost 2 bases, with 5 bases between them. The variable domain in full, completed from reference TRBV28 and TRBJ2-2, reads DVKVTQSSRYLVKRTGEKVFLECVQDMDHENMFWYRQDPGLGLRLIYFSYDVKMKEKGDIPEGYSVSREKKERFSLILESASTNQTSMYLCASTLNTGELFFGEGSRLTVL.

The rearrangement uses TRBV2 and TRBJ2-5; 9 bases line up with TRBD2. CDR1 SNHLY and CDR2 FYNNEI come from the germline V gene. Germline trimming cut 4 bases from V and 2 bases from J; bases unmatched to any gene: 5. This CDR3 has 15 residues. The CDR3 here is CASSARTSVQETQYF. The CDR3 nucleotides are TGTGCCAGCAGTGCCCGGACTAGCGTACAAGAGACCCAGTACTTC.

The chain uses TRBV6-6 and TRBJ2-5; no clear D. There are 15 residues in the CDR3. Germline CDR1 is MNHNY and CDR2 is SVGAGI (reference sequence). Trimming removed 0 bases from V and 4 bases from J, with 12 bases in between. Written as DNA, the CDR3 is TGTGCCAGCAGTTACTCGAAGGGATTGGGAGAGACCCAGTACTTC. Residues: CASSYSKGLGETQYF.

This chain uses TRBV15 with TRBJ2-1; maybe TRBD1 (5 bases). The germline V gene has CDR1 LNHNV and CDR2 YYDKDF (reference sequence). The CDR3 is 17 residues long. V lost 3 bases, J lost 7 bases, and 22 bases lay in between. This CDR3 reads CATSSWRTTLVGNEQFF. DNA for the CDR3: TGTGCCACCAGCAGCTGGCGGACAACCCTTGTTGGGAATGAGCAGTTCTTC.

The gene calls are TRBV9 and TRBJ2-3; 10 bases are a match to TRBD2. The J segment lost 2 bases and the V segment lost 3 bases, leaving 6 bases of the junction unmatched. The germline CDR1 and CDR2 sequences are SGDLS and YYNGEE. The CDR3 loop spans 16 amino acids. The CDR3 sequence: CASSGTSGLHTDTQYF. In DNA, the CDR3 is TGTGCCAGCAGCGGGACTAGCGGACTCCACACAGATACGCAGTATTTT.

The CDR3 DNA reads as TGTGCCAGTAGTATTACGGCGGGAAGACACAATGAGCAGTTCTTC. Its protein product is CASSITAGRHNEQFF. The chain uses TRBV19 and TRBJ2-1; D is possibly TRBD2 (6 bases). With 3 bases removed from V and 5 bases from J, the gap between germline ends came to 14 bases. Germline V lookup: CDR1 LNHDA, CDR2 SQIVND (reference sequence). This CDR3 has 15 amino acids.

This clone appeared a few times. The gene calls are TRBV5-5 and TRBJ2-7, with no clear D. Germline CDR1 is SGHKS and CDR2 is YYEKEE (reference sequence). CDR3 length equals 13 residues. Trimming pared 6 bases from V and 3 bases from J, leaving 13 bases between. CDR3 amino acids: CASTLDMFYEQYF. CDR3 DNA: TGTGCCAGCACCCTTGACATGTTCTACGAGCAGTACTTC.

The chain has TRBV6-5 and TRBJ2-3; the match to TRBD1 covers 11 bases. This CDR3 comprises 14 residues. CDR1 MNHEY and CDR2 SVGAGI come from the germline V gene. The ends lost 6 bases at V and 3 bases at J; junction bases unmatched: 2. This CDR3 is CASRDRGPTDTQYF. The CDR3 bases are TGTGCCAGCAGGGACAGGGGGCCTACAGATACGCAGTATTTT.

The chain recombines TRBV7-2 with TRBJ2-1; 10 bases fit TRBD1. V lost 4 bases to trimming and J lost 5 bases; unmatched junction nucleotides: 5. CDR1 and CDR2 from the germline V gene are SGHTA and FQGNSA. The CDR3 runs to 15 residues. CDR3: CASSSGQGDHNEQFF. DNA for the CDR3: TGTGCCAGCAGCTCTGGACAGGGGGACCACAATGAGCAGTTCTTC.

V and J are TRBV6-6 and TRBJ2-5, with D unresolved. The DNA end favors TRBJ2-7, so the J call may be wrong. This CDR3 spans 11 amino acids. CDR1 MNHNY and CDR2 SVGAGI come from the germline V gene (reference sequence). CDR3 DNA sequence: TGTGCCAGCAGTTATACCTACGAGCAGTACTTC. Protein sequence: CASSYTYEQYF.

The chain carries TRBV10-3 and TRBJ1-4; 11 positions agree with TRBD1. The CDR3 is made up of 14 amino acids. The trim removed 4 bases at V and 7 bases at J, leaving 2 bases unmatched. Germline lookup yields CDR1 ENHRY and CDR2 SYGVKD. The CDR3 region has the DNA TGTGCCATCAGTGGGGACAGGGGGGGTGAAAAACTGTTTTTT. Amino acid sequence: CAISGDRGGEKLFF.

The chain is built from TRBV5-1 and TRBJ2-7, with 11 bases that match TRBD1. After removal of 4 bases from V and 0 bases from J, the junction contained 12 bases not matched to a gene. CDR1 and CDR2 from the germline V gene are SGHRS and YFSETQ. The CDR3 consists of 18 residues. CDR3 sequence (DNA): TGCGCCAGCAGCGCCGGAGGACAGGGGGCGCGGAGCTCCTACGAGCAGTACTTC. Protein product: CASSAGGQGARSSYEQYF.

This chain joins TRBV25-1 and TRBJ2-7; D gene ambiguous. V was trimmed by 1 base and J by 6 bases, leaving 7 bases between them. CDR3 size: 12 residues. Germline lookup yields CDR1 MGHDK and CDR2 SYGVNS. CDR3 nucleotide sequence: TGTGCCAGCAGTGAATTTGCCGGCGAGCAGTACTTC. This translates into CASSEFAGEQYF.

This chain links TRBV5-8 with TRBJ2-3; D unresolved. This CDR3 comprises 19 residues. Germline V gene sequence: CDR1 SGHTS, CDR2 YDEGEE. Deletions cut 4 bases from V and 6 bases from J, with 30 bases between. The DNA for the CDR3 is TGTGCCAGCAGCACCCCCGGGTCCCCGAATAGAGACCCGCTTGATACGCAGTATTTT. This codes for CASSTPGSPNRDPLDTQYF.

CDR3 protein: CASSRRDRRDGELFF. CDR3 DNA: TGTGCCAGTAGTAGGAGGGACAGGCGAGACGGGGAGCTGTTTTTT. This sequence joins TRBV19 and TRBJ2-2; TRBD1 matches 8 bases. This CDR3 contains 15 residues. Germline lookup yields CDR1 LNHDA and CDR2 SQIVND (reference sequence). The ends lost 4 bases at V and 7 bases at J; junction bases unmatched: 8.

The rearrangement links TRBV10-3 to TRBJ2-1; TRBD2 agrees at 11 bases. Trimming at V came to 6 bases and at J to 6 bases, leaving 4 bases not matched to a gene. Per germline, CDR1 ENHRY and CDR2 SYGVKD. This CDR3 is 14 amino acids long. DNA of the CDR3: TGTGCCATCAGACCCGGGACTAGCGGCAATGAGCAGTTCTTC. Translating gives CAIRPGTSGNEQFF.